The TCR beta chain under discussion was sequenced for a study of cytomegalovirus exposure and HLA in healthy donors. Overall study findings and caveats: As immune exposure information, only CMV serostatus was available. Links to common viral pathogens appeared, in a later analysis, for several of the most significant clusters. A few of the chains that were CMV-associated were confirmed in vitro to be specific for CMV antigens. A later analysis showed HLA-associated TCR beta chains outstripping equally common others in clonal expansion.

There are 14 residues in the CDR3. CDR1 is SGHDT and CDR2 is YYEEEE in the germline V gene. With 0 bases clipped from V and 0 bases from J, the junction kept 0 bases outside the gene matches. This clone came up many times. Antigen specificity is unknown. Different DNA sequences within this sample yield the same CDR3. The PCR made use of 60 Vbeta and 13 Jbeta primers. The data were produced by immunoSEQ multiplex PCR, yet TCRdb's version contains in-frame clones alone and is incomplete. Of more than 60,000 clones in the sample, 65% to 75% are singletons; the top ten hold about 8.6%. The clonotype comes from a man aged 35 to 55 in good health and CMV-seropositive. The rearrangement joins TRBV5-6 to TRBJ2-7, with TRBD2 matching 7 bases. Sequencing was carried out using PBMCs. The CDR3 region is CASSLGTSSYEQYF. Written as DNA, the CDR3 is TGTGCCAGCAGCTTGGGGACTAGCTCCTACGAGCAGTACTTC.